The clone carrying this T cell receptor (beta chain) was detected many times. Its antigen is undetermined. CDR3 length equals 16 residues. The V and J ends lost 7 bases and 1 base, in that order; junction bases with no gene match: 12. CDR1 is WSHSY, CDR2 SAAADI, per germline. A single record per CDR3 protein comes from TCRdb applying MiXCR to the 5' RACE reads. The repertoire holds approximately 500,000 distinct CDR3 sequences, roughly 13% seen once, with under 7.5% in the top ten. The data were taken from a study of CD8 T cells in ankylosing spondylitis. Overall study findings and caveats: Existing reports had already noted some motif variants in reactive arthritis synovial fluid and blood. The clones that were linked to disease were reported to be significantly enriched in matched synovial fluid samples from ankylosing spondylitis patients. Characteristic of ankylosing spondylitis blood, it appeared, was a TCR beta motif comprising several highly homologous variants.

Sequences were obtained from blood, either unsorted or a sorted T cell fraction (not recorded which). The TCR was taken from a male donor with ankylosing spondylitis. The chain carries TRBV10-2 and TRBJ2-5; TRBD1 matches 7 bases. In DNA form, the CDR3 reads TGCGCCAGCACCCGAGCGTCAGGGGGATCCCAAGAGACCCAGTACTTC. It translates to CASTRASGGSQETQYF.